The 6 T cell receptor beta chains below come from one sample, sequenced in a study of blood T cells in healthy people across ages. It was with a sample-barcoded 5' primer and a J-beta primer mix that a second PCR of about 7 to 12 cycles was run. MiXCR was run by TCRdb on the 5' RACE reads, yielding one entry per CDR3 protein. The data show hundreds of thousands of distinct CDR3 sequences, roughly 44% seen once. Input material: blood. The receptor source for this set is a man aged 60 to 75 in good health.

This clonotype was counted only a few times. CDR3 protein: CASSGTNNEQYF. DNA for the CDR3: TGTGCCAGCAGTGGGACAAACAATGAGCAGTACTTC. This sequence joins TRBV27 and TRBJ2-7, with D possibly TRBD1 on 6 matching bases. The germline gives CDR1 MNHEY, CDR2 SMNVEV (reference sequence). The CDR3 extends over 12 amino acids. Between the trimmed V and J ends, which lost 5 bases and 7 bases, there was a span of 12 bases.

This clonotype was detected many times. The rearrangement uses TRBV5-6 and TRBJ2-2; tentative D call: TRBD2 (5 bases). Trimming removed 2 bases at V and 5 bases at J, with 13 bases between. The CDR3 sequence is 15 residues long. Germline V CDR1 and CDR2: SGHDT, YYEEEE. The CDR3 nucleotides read TGTGCCAGCAGCTTAGTCGCCTCGGGGACCGGGGAGCTGTTTTTT. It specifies CASSLVASGTGELFF.

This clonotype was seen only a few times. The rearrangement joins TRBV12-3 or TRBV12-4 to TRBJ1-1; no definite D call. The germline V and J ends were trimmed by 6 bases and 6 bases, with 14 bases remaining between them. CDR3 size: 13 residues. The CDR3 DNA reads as TGTGCCAGCAGCCCTCGGGTCTCGTCTGAAGCTTTCTTT. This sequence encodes CASSPRVSSEAFF.

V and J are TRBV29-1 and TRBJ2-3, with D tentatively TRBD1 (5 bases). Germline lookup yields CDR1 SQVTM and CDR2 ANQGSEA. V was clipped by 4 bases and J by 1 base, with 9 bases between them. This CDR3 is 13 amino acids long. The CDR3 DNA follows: TGCAGCGTTGGGGGCCTACGCACAGATACGCAGTATTTT. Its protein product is CSVGGLRTDTQYF.

CDR3 sequence reads: CASSESPLGRGETQYF. The CDR3 nucleotides are TGTGCCAGCAGCGAGAGCCCTCTTGGCAGGGGAGAGACCCAGTACTTC. The chain recombines TRBV9 with TRBJ2-5; D is perhaps TRBD1 (6 bases). The CDR3 is 16 amino acids. CDR1 and CDR2 from the germline V gene are SGDLS and YYNGEE. V lost 3 bases, J lost 4 bases, and 19 bases lay in between.

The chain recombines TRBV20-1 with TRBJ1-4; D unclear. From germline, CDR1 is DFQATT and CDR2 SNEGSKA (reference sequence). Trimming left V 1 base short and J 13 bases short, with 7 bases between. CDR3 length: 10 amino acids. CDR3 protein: CSARVGRLFF. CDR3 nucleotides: TGCAGTGCTAGAGTCGGACGACTGTTTTTT.